These 21 T cell receptor beta chains came from one sample sequenced in a study of cytomegalovirus exposure and HLA in healthy donors. Primers included in the PCR were 60 Vbeta and 13 Jbeta primers. Assay used: immunoSEQ multiplex PCR; TCRdb lists only in-frame clones, some missing. The sample has approximately 160,000 clones; around 76% are singletons. The sequenced material came from PBMCs. These receptor sequences come from a woman in her 40s in good health and CMV-seronegative.

The chain recombines TRBV29-1 with TRBJ2-7, with unresolved D. Germline CDR1 and CDR2: SQVTM and ANQGSEA. Trimming pared 1 base from V and 7 bases from J, leaving 11 bases between. The CDR3 sequence is 12 residues long. The DNA for the CDR3 is TGCAGCGTTGAAGTAAAGTGGAGAGAGCAGTACTTC. Residues: CSVEVKWREQYF.

The chain employs TRBV20-1 and TRBJ2-7; the D gene is possibly TRBD1 (6 bases). Germline lookup yields CDR1 DFQATT and CDR2 SNEGSKA (reference sequence). V was shortened by 6 bases and J by 5 bases, with 11 bases between the two germline ends. The CDR3 contains 11 residues. In DNA, the CDR3 is TGCAGTGCCGCCCACAGGGACGAGCAGTACTTC. It is translated as CSAAHRDEQYF.

The chain employs TRBV7-2 and TRBJ2-1; 8 nucleotides agree with TRBD2. Germline lookup yields CDR1 SGHTA and CDR2 FQGNSA. V trimming: 2 bases; J trimming: 7 bases; junction bases outside the gene matches: 7. The CDR3 spans 15 residues. The CDR3 nucleotides are TGTGCCAGCAGCTTAAGTAGCGGGGACGCGAATGAGCAGTTCTTC. This encodes CASSLSSGDANEQFF. Full variable domain (outside the CDR3, taken from reference TRBV7-2 and TRBJ2-1): GAGVSQSPSNKVTEKGKDVELRCDPISGHTALYWYRQSLGQGLEFLIYFQGNSAPDKSGLPSDRFSAERTGGSVSTLTIQRTQQEDSAVYLCASSLSSGDANEQFFGPGTRLTVL.

V is TRBV7-9 and J is TRBJ2-6; D is ambiguous. Germline CDR1 and CDR2: SEHNR and FQNEAQ (reference sequence). The CDR3 is made up of 16 amino acids. V was clipped by 0 bases and J by 0 bases, with 6 bases between them. The CDR3 spells CASSLARGSGANVLTF. The CDR3 DNA follows: TGTGCCAGCAGCTTAGCGCGTGGCTCTGGGGCCAACGTCCTGACTTTC.

Only one count was recorded for this clone. The chain employs TRBV9 and TRBJ2-2; D is unresolved. Germline-derived CDR1 and CDR2 are SGDLS and YYNGEE. Trimming removed 4 bases from V and 6 bases from J, with 16 bases in between. The CDR3 spans 15 residues. Here the CDR3 reads CASSPTGWAAGELFF. CDR3 in DNA: TGTGCCAGCAGCCCCACCGGATGGGCCGCCGGGGAGCTGTTTTTT. The full variable domain, its missing parts supplied by reference TRBV9 and TRBJ2-2, is DSGVTQTPKHLITATGQRVTLRCSPRSGDLSVYWYQQSLDQGLQFLIQYYNGEERAKGNILERFSAQQFPDLHSELNLSSLELGDSALYFCASSPTGWAAGELFFGEGSRLTVL.

V and J are TRBV9 and TRBJ2-5, with 9 bases that match TRBD1. The CDR3 is made up of 16 amino acids. V gave up 0 bases and J gave up 7 bases; unmatched junction bases: 10. Germline-derived CDR1 and CDR2 are SGDLS and YYNGEE. Here the CDR3 reads CASSVGGTGKFGTQYF. CDR3 coding DNA: TGTGCCAGCAGCGTAGGGGGGACAGGGAAGTTTGGGACCCAGTACTTC.

CDR3 in amino acids: CASSYPGTQNTGELFF. The CDR3 DNA reads TGTGCCAGCAGTTACCCCGGGACACAAAACACCGGGGAGCTGTTTTTT. The V call is TRBV2, the J call TRBJ2-2; a possible D gene is TRBD1 (6 bases). Germline values: CDR1 SNHLY, CDR2 FYNNEI. The V and J ends lost 5 bases and 2 bases respectively, with 15 bases between them. This CDR3 is built from 16 residues.

The chain carries TRBV5-6 and TRBJ2-3; 9 bases map to TRBD2. CDR3 length: 16 amino acids. Germline CDR1 and CDR2: SGHDT and YYEEEE. Germline trimming cut 4 bases from V and 0 bases from J; bases unmatched to any gene: 6. The CDR3 sequence is CASSRYTSGSTDTQYF. CDR3 in DNA: TGTGCCAGCAGCCGTTATACTAGCGGGAGCACAGATACGCAGTATTTT.

The table lists this clone with a count of one. The chain combines TRBV7-2 with TRBJ2-7; no clear D. This CDR3 comprises 15 residues. The V gene's germline CDR1 is SGHTA and CDR2 FQGNSA. Trimming stripped 1 base from V and 3 bases from J, with 13 bases between. The CDR3 here is CASSLGLSDNYEQYF. The DNA for the CDR3 is TGTGCCAGCAGCTTAGGTCTATCAGACAACTACGAGCAGTACTTC. The variable domain in full, completed from reference TRBV7-2 and TRBJ2-7, reads GAGVSQSPSNKVTEKGKDVELRCDPISGHTALYWYRQSLGQGLEFLIYFQGNSAPDKSGLPSDRFSAERTGGSVSTLTIQRTQQEDSAVYLCASSLGLSDNYEQYFGPGTRLTVT.

This clone was seen a few times. This chain joins TRBV7-2 and TRBJ2-6; D perhaps matches TRBD2 (6 bases). This CDR3 is 16 amino acids long. V was pared by 6 bases and J by 1 base, with 13 bases between. The germline CDR1 and CDR2 sequences are SGHTA and FQGNSA. The CDR3 loop is CASSPGLGSGANVLTF. CDR3 DNA: TGTGCCAGCAGTCCGGGACTGGGGTCTGGGGCCAACGTCCTGACTTTC.

This chain's CDR3 is CASSGEAGGPGHEQFF. Here the CDR3 DNA reads TGTGCCAGCAGCGGAGAAGCGGGAGGGCCTGGACATGAGCAGTTCTTC. The V call is TRBV9, the J call TRBJ2-1; the match to TRBD2 covers 10 bases. V dropped 3 bases and J dropped 8; count of bases not matched to a gene: 11. The CDR3 covers 16 residues. Germline values: CDR1 SGDLS, CDR2 YYNGEE.

The gene calls are TRBV5-1 and TRBJ2-2; TRBD2 agrees at 14 bases. Germline CDR1 and CDR2: SGHRS and YFSETQ. The CDR3 contains 16 residues. The ends lost 4 bases at V and 6 bases at J; junction bases unmatched: 5. This chain's CDR3 is CASSDGLAGGSGELFF. The CDR3 nucleotides are TGCGCCAGCAGCGATGGACTAGCGGGAGGATCCGGGGAGCTGTTTTTT.

The chain has TRBV6-6 and TRBJ1-1; the D is unclear. Germline values: CDR1 MNHNY, CDR2 SVGAGI (reference sequence). The CDR3 runs 13 residues. Trimming left V 6 bases short and J 4 bases short, with 12 bases between. The CDR3 DNA is TGTGCCAGCAGCATACCCGGGGTCACTGAAGCTTTCTTT. Protein: CASSIPGVTEAFF.

This chain uses TRBV29-1 with TRBJ2-2, with TRBD2 identical over 10 bases. The CDR3 extends over 15 amino acids. CDR1 is SQVTM, CDR2 ANQGSEA, per germline. The V gene end was trimmed by 6 bases and the J gene end by 3 bases; junction bases not matched to a gene: 7. CDR3 loop: CSVAGTSADTGELFF. CDR3 coding DNA: TGCAGCGTGGCCGGGACTAGCGCCGACACCGGGGAGCTGTTTTTT.

The chain couples TRBV27 to TRBJ1-1; TRBD1 might be the D (5 bases). V was trimmed by 5 bases and J by 2 bases, leaving 15 bases between them. Germline-derived CDR1 and CDR2 are MNHEY and SMNVEV (reference sequence). The CDR3 is 15 amino acids. This chain's CDR3 is CASSPRHRSNTEAFF. The DNA for the CDR3 is TGTGCCAGCAGTCCCCGTCACAGGAGTAACACTGAAGCTTTCTTT.

This clone was detected only a few times. The chain employs TRBV6-6 and TRBJ2-7; D is possibly TRBD2 (5 bases). Between the trimmed V and J ends, which lost 7 bases and 2 bases, there was a span of 18 bases. The germline gives CDR1 MNHNY, CDR2 SVGAGI (reference sequence). The CDR3 totals 15 residues. CDR3 loop: CASKVSESGPYEQYF. Written as DNA, the CDR3 is TGTGCCAGCAAGGTTTCGGAGAGCGGACCCTACGAGCAGTACTTC.

This clone was recorded only once. The chain uses TRBV2 and TRBJ1-5; D remains ambiguous. This CDR3 contains 13 residues. V lost 4 bases, J lost 1 base, and 5 bases lay in between. Germline V lookup: CDR1 SNHLY, CDR2 FYNNEI. This CDR3 reads CASSGESNQPQHF. The CDR3, as DNA: TGTGCCAGCAGTGGGGAGAGCAATCAGCCCCAGCATTTT.

The chain uses TRBV2 and TRBJ2-7; D is possibly TRBD1 (5 bases). This CDR3 contains 13 residues. Between the trimmed V and J ends, which lost 10 bases and 2 bases, there was a span of 15 bases. Germline CDR1 and CDR2: SNHLY and FYNNEI. The CDR3 DNA sequence: TGTGCCAAAGGGCAGGGAAACGCCTACGAGCAGTACTTC. Translation gives CAKGQGNAYEQYF.

A word on this clone: Different DNA sequences within this sample yield the same CDR3. The rearrangement links TRBV7-8 to TRBJ1-5, with 7 bases matching TRBD1. Per the germline V gene, CDR1 is SGHVS and CDR2 is FQNEAQ. The CDR3 is 16 amino acids. V shed 5 bases, J shed 4 bases, and the junction held 11 bases outside the gene matches. The CDR3 sequence is CASSLRGGGVNQPQHF. CDR3 nucleotides: TGTGCCAGCAGCCTTCGTGGAGGGGGCGTAAATCAGCCCCAGCATTTT.

The rearrangement uses TRBV30 and TRBJ2-7, with 7 bases identical to TRBD1. The CDR3 runs to 11 residues. Germline CDR1 is GTSNPN and CDR2 is SVGIG (reference sequence). With 8 bases clipped from V and 8 bases from J, the junction kept 9 bases outside the gene matches. The CDR3: CARTDRNKQYF. The CDR3 nucleotides are TGTGCCCGGACGGACAGGAATAAGCAGTACTTC. Variable domain in full (rest from reference TRBV30 and TRBJ2-7): SQTIHQWPATLVQPVGSPLSLECTVEGTSNPNLYWYRQAAGRGLQLLFYSVGIGQISSEVPQNLSASRPQDRQFILSSKKLLLSDSGFYLCARTDRNKQYFGPGTRLTVT.

V usage is TRBV28 and J usage is TRBJ1-3, with D unclear. CDR3 length equals 15 residues. Germline CDR1 MDHEN, CDR2 SYDVKM. V was cut by 4 bases and J by 0 bases, with 10 bases left in between. In DNA form, the CDR3 reads TGTGCCAGCAGTTCTATAGGGAGCTCTGGAAACACCATATATTTT. Encoded protein: CASSSIGSSGNTIYF.